The source of this T cell receptor beta chain is a study of T cells after yellow fever vaccination. Study as a whole: SMART-Seq v4 Ultra Low Input handled preparation of low-cell-number fractions.

Template-switching 5'RACE yielded the TCR cDNA; a universal primer site and UMIs were added in the process. TCRdb processed the 5' RACE reads anew with MiXCR; each CDR3 protein has one entry. Counted here are nearly 350,000 distinct CDR3 sequences, around 8.1% occurring once; the ten biggest clones make up around 17%. From germline, CDR1 is SGHTA and CDR2 FQGTGA. The CDR3 has 16 amino acids. V shed 4 bases and J shed 2 bases, with 18 bases lying between them. This clonotype was counted between two and nine times. Its antigen is still unknown. Overall study findings and caveats: By day 5 rather than day 15, the secondary response had peaked, though it was weaker. Clones that expanded after primary vaccination mostly reappeared after the booster (just over 95% CD4, 88% CD8).

The sample here was PBMCs, taken more than 40 days after the first yellow fever vaccination. This chain joins TRBV7-3 and TRBJ2-7, with no clear D. The receptor was isolated from a man aged 18 to 30 who received the YFV17D yellow fever vaccine. CDR3 in amino acids: CASSSRQVFRPYEQYF. The CDR3 DNA is TGTGCCAGCAGCTCAAGGCAGGTGTTTCGACCCTACGAGCAGTACTTC.